Listed here are 26 T cell receptor beta chains from one sample, sequenced in a study of cytomegalovirus exposure and HLA in healthy donors. The study ran its PCR with 60 Vbeta and 13 Jbeta primers. The method was immunoSEQ multiplex PCR; TCRdb's version includes in-frame clones alone and lacks a portion of them. Reported are 150,000 to 250,000 clones; the ten largest clones contain almost 0.75%. The sample comprised PBMCs. The receptors stem from a boy between 5 and 17 years old in good health and CMV-seronegative.

The V call is TRBV7-3, the J call TRBJ1-1; a possible D gene is TRBD1 (5 bases). The CDR3 contains 15 residues. V lost 0 bases and J lost 1, with 9 bases in between. The germline V gene has CDR1 SGHTA and CDR2 FQGTGA. The CDR3: CASSLTATGNTEAFF. CDR3 DNA: TGTGCCAGCAGCTTAACGGCTACAGGGAACACTGAAGCTTTCTTT.

The chain uses TRBV20-1 and TRBJ2-7, with D uncertain. The CDR3 totals 11 residues. CDR1 and CDR2 (germline): DFQATT, SNEGSKA (reference sequence). V dropped 7 bases and J dropped 0 bases, with 7 bases sitting between them. CDR3 protein: CSGPGSYEQYF. The CDR3 coding sequence is TGCAGTGGGCCGGGCTCCTACGAGCAGTACTTC.

The chain uses TRBV6-1 and TRBJ2-7, with a possible D match to TRBD1 (5 bases). V dropped 6 bases and J dropped 2 bases, with 8 bases sitting between them. Germline-derived CDR1 and CDR2 are MNHNS and SASEGT. The CDR3 spans 12 residues. CDR3 region: CASSDSAYEQYF. CDR3 sequence (DNA): TGTGCCAGCAGCGACAGCGCCTACGAGCAGTACTTC.

This chain uses TRBV15 with TRBJ2-5; 9 bases match TRBD1. The CDR3 extends over 15 amino acids. V lost 0 bases to trimming and J lost 2 bases; unmatched junction nucleotides: 1. Germline CDR1 reads LNHNV; CDR2 reads YYDKDF (reference sequence). The CDR3 is CATSREGTGQETQYF. CDR3 nucleotides: TGTGCCACCAGCAGAGAGGGGACAGGGCAAGAGACCCAGTACTTC.

The chain carries TRBV25-1 and TRBJ2-1, with 9 bases lining up with TRBD1. V was pared by 4 bases and J by 6 bases, with 13 bases of the junction left unmatched. This CDR3 comprises 17 residues. Germline loops: CDR1 MGHDK, CDR2 SYGVNS. CDR3 DNA sequence: TGTGCCAGCAGTGGAATAGGGGGGGACAGGGTCGGCAATGAGCAGTTCTTC. Protein sequence: CASSGIGGDRVGNEQFF.

This chain joins TRBV28 and TRBJ1-1; 7 bases are a match to TRBD1. V lost 3 bases, J lost 3 bases, and 4 bases stayed unmatched. The germline CDR1 and CDR2 sequences are MDHEN and SYDVKM. The CDR3 totals 14 residues. The CDR3 region has the DNA TGTGCCAGCAGTTTTACAGGGGCCGACACTGAAGCTTTCTTT. It is translated as CASSFTGADTEAFF.

The V and J genes are TRBV5-8 and TRBJ1-2; perhaps TRBD1 as D (6 bases). This CDR3 is 14 amino acids long. Germline CDR1 and CDR2: SGHTS and YDEGEE. Trimming took 2 bases from V and 1 from J, leaving 9 bases between them. CDR3 bases: TGTGCCAGCAGCTTCACAGGGAATAACTATGGCTACACCTTC. It codes for CASSFTGNNYGYTF.

A note on this clone: Other DNA sequences in this specimen translate into the identical CDR3. The rearrangement uses TRBV6-5 and TRBJ1-6, with D unresolved. This CDR3 is built from 15 residues. Trimming removed 4 bases at V and 3 bases at J, with 10 bases between. Per the germline V gene, CDR1 is MNHEY and CDR2 is SVGAGI. This CDR3 is CASSSLRNYNSPLHF. CDR3 bases: TGTGCCAGCAGTTCCTTGAGGAACTATAATTCACCCCTCCACTTT.

The chain is built from TRBV19 and TRBJ2-1; 11 positions match TRBD2. V lost 2 bases, J lost 7 bases, and 7 bases stayed unmatched. The CDR3 has 16 amino acids. Germline V gives CDR1 LNHDA, CDR2 SQIVND (reference sequence). CDR3 nucleotide sequence: TGTGCCAGTAGTATACTTCTAGCGGGGGGCCAAAATGAGCAGTTCTTC. This translates into CASSILLAGGQNEQFF.

This sequence joins TRBV28 and TRBJ2-7; 10 bases align to TRBD1. Germline loops: CDR1 MDHEN, CDR2 SYDVKM. The V segment lost 3 bases and the J segment 1 base; nucleotides outside the gene matches: 9. This CDR3 spans 17 amino acids. The CDR3 sequence is CASSFPLRQGASYEQYF. The DNA for the CDR3 is TGTGCCAGCAGTTTCCCCTTACGACAGGGGGCTTCCTACGAGCAGTACTTC.

The genes are TRBV5-1 and TRBJ1-2, with D tentatively TRBD1 (5 bases). The V end lost 1 base, the J end lost 8 bases, and 9 bases lay between the germline ends. CDR1 is SGHRS, CDR2 YFSETQ, per germline. The CDR3 is 12 residues long. The CDR3 loop is CASSLWQGGYTF. DNA for the CDR3: TGCGCCAGCAGCTTGTGGCAGGGAGGCTACACCTTC.

The chain recombines TRBV27 with TRBJ2-2; 7 nucleotides align to TRBD2. Trimming took 3 bases from V and 3 from J; bases not matched to a gene: 4. Germline V gene lookup returns CDR1 MNHEY and CDR2 SMNVEV (reference sequence). CDR3 size: 15 residues. In DNA, the CDR3 is TGTGCCAGCAGTTTTTATGGGGGGGACACCGGGGAGCTGTTTTTT. It translates to CASSFYGGDTGELFF.

The V gene is TRBV29-1, the J gene TRBJ2-7; D remains ambiguous. Germline CDR1 and CDR2: SQVTM and ANQGSEA. V dropped 5 bases and J dropped 6 bases, with 11 bases sitting between them. This CDR3 is 11 amino acids long. CDR3 nucleotides: TGCAGCGTTCCAGTGGGCGTCGAGCAGTACTTC. This encodes CSVPVGVEQYF.

V is TRBV6-6 and J is TRBJ2-7, with 9 positions matching TRBD2. Germline V gene data show CDR1 as MNHNY and CDR2 as SVGAGI (reference sequence). V lost 3 bases, J lost 6 bases, and 9 bases stayed unmatched. This CDR3 is 15 amino acids long. CDR3 sequence: CASSYGNSGGGEQYF. For the CDR3, the DNA is TGTGCCAGCAGTTATGGGAATAGCGGGGGAGGCGAGCAGTACTTC.

V is TRBV7-9 and J is TRBJ1-1, with a tentative D call TRBD1 (6 bases). The CDR3 covers 14 residues. The germline V and J ends were trimmed by 5 bases and 2 bases, with 12 bases remaining between them. Germline V gene lookup returns CDR1 SEHNR and CDR2 FQNEAQ (reference sequence). The CDR3 DNA reads TGTGCCAGCAGCCGGCCGGGACATAACACTGAAGCTTTCTTT. Its protein product is CASSRPGHNTEAFF.

The chain carries TRBV19 and TRBJ2-3, with D possibly TRBD1 on 5 matching bases. CDR1 and CDR2 from the germline V gene are LNHDA and SQIVND (reference sequence). V lost 6 bases and J 2 bases, leaving 9 bases between the germline ends. The CDR3 totals 13 residues. The CDR3 sequence is CASRKGFTDTQYF. For the CDR3, the DNA is TGTGCCAGTAGGAAGGGGTTCACAGATACGCAGTATTTT.

CDR3 in DNA: TGTGCCAGCAGCTTGGAAGGGACAGGGTGGGACAATGAGCAGTTCTTC. Translating it yields CASSLEGTGWDNEQFF. This chain links TRBV5-6 with TRBJ2-1; 9 nucleotides align to TRBD1. The length of the CDR3 is 16 residues. The germline V gene encodes CDR1 SGHDT and CDR2 YYEEEE. V gave up 0 bases and J gave up 5 bases; unmatched junction bases: 6.

The chain couples TRBV5-1 to TRBJ2-1; tentative D call: TRBD2 (6 bases). The CDR3 is made up of 13 amino acids. CDR1 and CDR2 (germline): SGHRS, YFSETQ. With 0 bases removed from V and 5 bases from J, the gap between germline ends came to 6 bases. DNA of the CDR3: TGCGCCAGCAGCTTGGGGGGGGACAATGAGCAGTTCTTC. Encoded protein: CASSLGGDNEQFF.

The chain links TRBV6-5 to TRBJ1-2; TRBD1 might be the D (5 bases). V was cut by 6 bases and J by 6 bases, with 11 bases left in between. The germline V gene encodes CDR1 MNHEY and CDR2 SVGAGI. CDR3 length: 12 amino acids. The CDR3 coding sequence is TGTGCCAGCAGCATCATGGGGCATGGCTACACCTTC. It encodes CASSIMGHGYTF.

The V call is TRBV7-2, the J call TRBJ1-3; D unclear. The CDR3 extends over 15 amino acids. Trimming cost V 4 bases and J 0 bases, with 10 bases left between them. Germline CDR1 and CDR2: SGHTA and FQGNSA. The CDR3 loop is CASSSARGSGNTIYF. The CDR3 DNA reads as TGTGCCAGCAGCTCCGCCCGAGGCTCTGGAAACACCATATATTTT.

CDR3 amino acids: CASSLSGRRTDTQYF. The CDR3 DNA is TGTGCCAGCAGTTTATCGGGCAGGCGCACAGATACGCAGTATTTT. J is TRBJ2-3 and V is TRBV27, with D unclear. CDR3 length: 15 residues. V lost 0 bases and J lost 1, with 8 bases in between. Germline V gene lookup returns CDR1 MNHEY and CDR2 SMNVEV (reference sequence).

The V gene is TRBV11-2, the J gene TRBJ2-2, with D unclear. Trimming shortened V by 3 bases and J by 2 bases, and 13 bases separated the two germline ends. The CDR3 totals 16 residues. Germline values: CDR1 SGHAT, CDR2 FQNNGV. CDR3 protein: CASSFLRLYNTGELFF. The CDR3 DNA reads as TGTGCCAGCAGCTTCCTCCGACTTTACAACACCGGGGAGCTGTTTTTT. Together with reference TRBV11-2 and TRBJ2-2, the CDR3 gives the full variable domain: EAGVAQSPRYKIIEKRQSVAFWCNPISGHATLYWYQQILGQGPKLLIQFQNNGVVDDSQLPKDRFSAERLKGVDSTLKIQPAKLEDSAVYLCASSFLRLYNTGELFFGEGSRLTVL.

The chain combines TRBV7-6 with TRBJ1-4; TRBD1 might be the D (5 bases). V was trimmed by 5 bases and J by 0 bases, leaving 13 bases between them. Germline loops: CDR1 SGHVS, CDR2 FNYEAQ. CDR3 length equals 16 residues. The CDR3 region is CASSRVQGATNEKLFF. For the CDR3, the DNA is TGTGCCAGCAGCAGGGTCCAGGGCGCAACTAATGAAAAACTGTTTTTT.

The V and J genes are TRBV9 and TRBJ2-3; D perhaps matches TRBD2 (5 bases). The V gene lost 1 base and the J gene lost 2 bases, with 11 bases spanning the gap. This CDR3 comprises 15 residues. CDR1 SGDLS and CDR2 YYNGEE come from the germline V gene. CDR3 coding DNA: TGTGCCAGCAGCGTAAGGACTCGCCTCACAGATACGCAGTATTTT. Its protein is CASSVRTRLTDTQYF.

The CDR3 loop reads CASSPRPGRTNEKLFF. The DNA for the CDR3 is TGTGCCAGCAGCCCCCGACCCGGCAGGACTAATGAAAAACTGTTTTTT. The chain joins TRBV7-9 to TRBJ1-4; no definite D call. This CDR3 is 16 amino acids long. CDR1 and CDR2 from the germline V gene are SEHNR and FQNEAQ (reference sequence). The ends were cut back, 5 bases at V and 2 bases at J, with 15 bases in the middle.

The CDR3 DNA reads as TGTGCCAGCAGCAGTCAGGGGTATAACTACAATGAGCAGTTCTTC. It encodes CASSSQGYNYNEQFF. V is TRBV5-6 and J is TRBJ2-1; D is possibly TRBD1 (6 bases). Germline CDR1 SGHDT, CDR2 YYEEEE. CDR3 length: 15 amino acids. V was trimmed by 4 bases and J by 3 bases, leaving 14 bases between them. Full variable domain (outside the CDR3, taken from reference TRBV5-6 and TRBJ2-1): DAGVTQSPTHLIKTRGQQVTLRCSPKSGHDTVSWYQQALGQGPQFIFQYYEEEERQRGNFPDRFSGHQFPNYSSELNVNALLLGDSALYLCASSSQGYNYNEQFFGPGTRLTVL.